What follows is one TCR beta chain and its context. Its antigen is not known. Sequencing used immunoSEQ multiplex PCR; TCRdb keeps in-frame clones, though not all of them. The table records 15,000 to 20,000 clones, over 60% of them present only once. The source of the sample is a study of somatic mutations in cytotoxic T cells in rheumatoid arthritis. Across the whole study: Patient blood (approximately 30 ml EDTA) was collected right after diagnosis, preceding any treatment.

Isolation of CD4+ and CD8+ cells used positive magnetic bead selection, with purity checked by flow cytometry. Whole-study results and caveats: CD8+ clonality increased with age in rheumatoid arthritis patients but not in healthy controls. Between rheumatoid arthritis patients and age-matched healthy controls, CD8+ T-cell clonality showed no significant difference.

Germline CDR1 reads SQVTM; CDR2 reads ANQGSEA. CDR3 length equals 13 residues. The V end was cut by 6 bases, the J end by 1 base, with 12 bases between. This sequence joins TRBV29-1 and TRBJ1-2; D unclear. The clonotype was recovered from an adult with rheumatoid arthritis. The sample taken for sequencing was CD8+ T cells sorted from blood. CDR3 nucleotide sequence: TGCAGCGTCTTGGACGGACGTAACTATGGCTACACCTTC. Protein: CSVLDGRNYGYTF.